This T cell receptor beta chain was retrieved from a study of shared clonotypes between healthy human individuals. Study-wide points: Non-shared clonotypes had lower generation probabilities than clonotypes shared by all four sorted-subset donors.

Sorted-subset replicate PCRs used 200 ng DNA, roughly 28,000 T cell genomes. The repertoire was sequenced with immunoSEQ multiplex PCR; TCRdb's copy has only in-frame clones and lacks some. The sample holds some 2,500,000 clones, 90% to 95% seen once. Naive CD45RA+ and memory CD45RA-negative subsets were split from CD4+ cells. The CDR3 covers 15 residues. Germline trimming cut 5 bases from V and 5 bases from J; bases unmatched to any gene: 9. CDR1 SGHTA and CDR2 FQGNSA come from the germline V gene. On this clone itself: The antigen is unknown.

The chain links TRBV7-2 to TRBJ2-3; 8 nucleotides line up with TRBD2. The sequence derives from a young man in good health. Some clones in this sample may be carry-over from other donors' samples. The sequencing input was naive CD4+ T cells from PBMCs. This sample's subset: CD45RA+ positively selected. The CDR3 reads CASSLFTGGVDTQYF. DNA of the CDR3: TGTGCCAGCAGCCTCTTTACGGGAGGGGTAGATACGCAGTATTTT.